This T cell receptor beta chain appears in the sequencing data of a study of T cell responses to AZD1222 COVID-19 vaccine. The study, taken as a whole, reports: The repertoires were collected only after the peak T cell response.

To note about this clone: Its specificity is unknown.

TCRdb keeps only in-frame clones here, not all; method: immunoSEQ multiplex PCR. In the table there are roughly 200,000 clones, about 93% of which are singletons. The CDR3 extends over 14 amino acids. The chain joins TRBV21-1 to TRBJ1-2; TRBD1, the table's D call, was not compared with the DNA. TRBV21-1 is described as a pseudogene. This TCR derives from an adult who received the MenACWY meningococcal vaccine as a control. The material was peripheral blood, obtained 28 days after the second dose of the MenACWY control vaccine. CDR3 sequence reads: CASSSPGQTYGYTF. The CDR3 DNA is TGTGCCAGCAGCAGCCCGGGACAGACCTATGGCTACACCTTC.